One TCR beta chain is described in this entry. The CDR3 is 15 residues long. Germline V CDR1 and CDR2: SGHKS, YYEKEE (reference sequence). The trim removed 0 bases at V and 5 bases at J, leaving 6 bases unmatched. The sample belongs to a study of technical replicates of blood from several donors. Repertoires were generated with immunoSEQ multiplex PCR, while TCRdb's copy carries only in-frame clones and drops some. The data hold about 99,000 clones, with about 95% observed a single time. Sample: T cells isolated from PBMCs. The chain is built from TRBV5-5 and TRBJ2-7; 9 bases are a match to TRBD1. This clonotype originated in a human donor in good health. CDR3 nucleotides: TGTGCCAGCAGCTTGGGACAGGGGGTGGATAACGAGCAGTACTTC. Amino acids: CASSLGQGVDNEQYF.